This T cell receptor (beta chain) was identified during a study of metastatic and nonmetastatic thyroid tumors. On the study more broadly: Repertoires of blood and of tissue (tumor or nodule) from malignant and benign thyroid patients were compared. Study outcomes and limitations: When malignant thyroid tumors were compared with benign nodules, TCR beta diversity was reportedly significantly higher in the malignant tumors. This held in both blood and tumor samples.

Every patient underwent thyroid surgery untreated. Per the germline V gene, CDR1 is LNHDA and CDR2 is SQIVND (reference sequence). The CDR3 is made up of 16 amino acids. Trimming took off 1 base at V and 4 bases at J, with 16 bases between the two ends. This clone was detected ten times or more. The antigen is undetermined. As originally analysed: Construction of a distant-metastasis classifier for papillary thyroid cancer relied on CDR3 differences across clinicopathological groups. Using MiXCR, TCRdb reanalyzed the PCR reads. The V and J calls, along with clone size, are taken from TCRdb and not from the paper's own processing. The sample has about 24,000 clones, 20% to 30% seen once.

Sequencing was performed on tumor tissue. The chain joins TRBV19 to TRBJ1-2; D is perhaps TRBD1 (5 bases). This clonotype was sampled from a male donor with papillary thyroid cancer or a benign thyroid nodule (not recorded which). Some clones in this sample may be carry-over from other donors' samples. The DNA for the CDR3 is TGTGCCAGTAGTATAGGAAGAGGGACGGCGCCCTATGGCTACACCTTC. It translates to CASSIGRGTAPYGYTF.